The next 20 T cell receptor beta chains were all read from a single sample in a study of shared clonotypes between healthy human individuals. Clones were read by immunoSEQ multiplex PCR, and TCRdb kept only the in-frame ones, dropping some. The table shows around 600,000 clones, with approximately 95% occurring only once. Terminally differentiated effector memory CD45RA+ cells were excluded from the naive CD8 cells, which were CD45RO-negative and positively selected for CCR7. Sequencing was carried out using naive CD8+ T cells sorted from blood. Receptor source: a woman aged 25 to 39 in good health.

The chain links TRBV15 to TRBJ2-3; possible D gene TRBD2, 6 bases. There are 15 residues in the CDR3. CDR1 is LNHNV and CDR2 is YYDKDF in the germline V gene (reference sequence). V dropped 0 bases and J dropped 4 bases, with 11 bases sitting between them. The CDR3 loop is CATSREGWRADTQYF. CDR3 in DNA: TGTGCCACCAGCAGAGAAGGGTGGAGGGCAGATACGCAGTATTTT.

The chain recombines TRBV21-1 with TRBJ2-4; TRBD2 is taken as the D call from the table, unchecked against the DNA. TRBV21-1 is labeled a pseudogene. The length of the CDR3 is 11 residues. The CDR3 coding sequence is TGTGCCAGCCCTTTTGAGGCCATTCAGTACTTC. This translates into CASPFEAIQYF.

The chain couples TRBV7-9 to TRBJ2-7; the match to TRBD2 covers 14 bases. J gave up 6 bases and V 6 bases, and 7 bases lay outside the gene matches. From germline, CDR1 is SEHNR and CDR2 FQNEAQ (reference sequence). This CDR3 is 15 amino acids long. The CDR3 DNA sequence: TGTGCCAGCAGTTCGACTAGCGGGAGGGAAGGCGAGCAGTACTTC. Its translation: CASSSTSGREGEQYF.

This chain connects TRBV11-2 to TRBJ2-7; either TRBD1 or TRBD2 may fit D (6 bases each). The CDR3 totals 14 residues. Looked up from germline, CDR1 is SGHAT and CDR2 is FQNNGV. Trimming shortened V by 3 bases and J by 4 bases, and 13 bases separated the two germline ends. The CDR3 loop is CASSFGGLNYEQYF. For the CDR3, the DNA is TGTGCCAGCAGCTTCGGGGGCTTGAATTACGAGCAGTACTTC.

This clone was counted a single time. The V and J genes are TRBV7-8 and TRBJ1-4; 7 bases are shared with TRBD1. V shed 5 bases, J shed 5 bases, and the junction held 2 bases outside the gene matches. The germline V gene encodes CDR1 SGHVS and CDR2 FQNEAQ. The CDR3 covers 13 residues. CDR3 sequence reads: CASSTGENEKLFF. As DNA, the CDR3 is TGTGCCAGCAGCACAGGGGAGAATGAAAAACTGTTTTTT.

This chain uses TRBV27 with TRBJ2-7; TRBD1 might be the D (5 bases). From germline, CDR1 is MNHEY and CDR2 SMNVEV (reference sequence). The CDR3 extends over 14 amino acids. V was pared by 3 bases and J by 0 bases, with 9 bases between. DNA of the CDR3: TGTGCCAGCAGTTTTCAAACAGGCTCCTACGAGCAGTACTTC. It specifies CASSFQTGSYEQYF.

The chain recombines TRBV9 with TRBJ1-1; no clear D. This CDR3 spans 15 amino acids. Between the trimmed V and J ends, which lost 3 bases and 2 bases, there was a span of 14 bases. Germline lookup yields CDR1 SGDLS and CDR2 YYNGEE. In nucleotides, the CDR3 is TGTGCCAGCAGCGCCTGGGAGTACTCAAACACTGAAGCTTTCTTT. This translates into CASSAWEYSNTEAFF.

The V call is TRBV28, the J call TRBJ2-7; D might be TRBD1 or TRBD2, each matching 5 bases. V was cut by 6 bases and J by 3 bases, with 21 bases left in between. Germline assignment: CDR1 MDHEN and CDR2 SYDVKM. The CDR3 consists of 16 residues. The CDR3 region has the DNA TGTGCCAGCAGACCCTTCGGGACGCGGGTGGACTACGAGCAGTACTTC. This sequence encodes CASRPFGTRVDYEQYF.

This clone appeared once. V and J are TRBV15 and TRBJ1-5; no clear D. Germline-derived CDR1 and CDR2 are LNHNV and YYDKDF (reference sequence). The CDR3 runs to 18 residues. V lost 3 bases and J lost 0, with 18 bases in between. CDR3 coding DNA: TGTGCCACCAGCAGTCCGGAGGAGGAGTACTATAGCAATCAGCCCCAGCATTTT. Its translation: CATSSPEEEYYSNQPQHF.

This chain connects TRBV4-1 to TRBJ2-7; no clear D gene. CDR3 length: 15 residues. Trimming cost V 0 bases and J 1 base, with 10 bases left between them. The germline gives CDR1 MGHRA, CDR2 YSYEKL. The CDR3 loop is CASSQEIQVSYEQYF. In DNA form, the CDR3 reads TGCGCCAGCAGCCAAGAAATTCAGGTATCCTACGAGCAGTACTTC.

This chain uses TRBV27 with TRBJ2-2, with 7 bases aligning to TRBD2. The CDR3 sequence is 19 residues long. V trimming: 3 bases; J trimming: 1 base; junction bases outside the gene matches: 14. Per the germline V gene, CDR1 is MNHEY and CDR2 is SMNVEV (reference sequence). The CDR3 reads CASSLGLWEAGWNTGELFF. CDR3 bases: TGTGCCAGCAGTTTGGGCCTATGGGAAGCGGGATGGAACACCGGGGAGCTGTTTTTT.

The CDR3 coding sequence is TGTGCCAGCAGCCCAGGGGATTTGAACACTGAAGCTTTCTTT. Its protein product is CASSPGDLNTEAFF. V gene TRBV27 combines with J gene TRBJ1-1, with TRBD1 as a possible D gene (6 bases). Trimming left V 6 bases short and J 0 bases short, with 11 bases between. Germline V CDR1 and CDR2: MNHEY, SMNVEV (reference sequence). The CDR3 covers 14 residues.

The chain joins TRBV28 to TRBJ2-3, with 9 positions matching TRBD1. The germline CDR1 and CDR2 sequences are MDHEN and SYDVKM. The V gene end was trimmed by 2 bases and the J gene end by 5 bases; junction bases not matched to a gene: 8. This CDR3 is 16 amino acids long. For the CDR3, the DNA is TGTGCCAGCAGTTTAGGCCCGGACAGGGGACAAGATACGCAGTATTTT. Encoded protein: CASSLGPDRGQDTQYF.

The V and J genes are TRBV29-1 and TRBJ2-3; 7 positions match TRBD1. V lost 3 bases to trimming and J lost 1 base; unmatched junction nucleotides: 4. This CDR3 is built from 14 residues. The germline V gene has CDR1 SQVTM and CDR2 ANQGSEA. The CDR3 reads CSVDRGFRTDTQYF. In DNA form, the CDR3 reads TGCAGCGTTGACAGGGGGTTTCGCACAGATACGCAGTATTTT.

The chain uses TRBV9 and TRBJ2-7; no clear D gene. This CDR3 comprises 12 residues. Trimming left V 0 bases short and J 7 bases short, with 8 bases between. Germline V CDR1 and CDR2: SGDLS, YYNGEE. CDR3 coding DNA: TGTGCCAGCAGCGTAGAGTTGGGGGAGCAGTACTTC. Amino acids: CASSVELGEQYF.

This rearrangement joins TRBV19 to TRBJ2-7; 8 bases are a match to TRBD1. Germline V lookup: CDR1 LNHDA, CDR2 SQIVND (reference sequence). There are 15 residues in the CDR3. V dropped 5 bases and J dropped 1; count of bases not matched to a gene: 7. The CDR3 DNA is TGTGCCAGTAGTTTTTCCGGGACAGGTTCCTACGAGCAGTACTTC. This sequence encodes CASSFSGTGSYEQYF.

The rearrangement uses TRBV29-1 and TRBJ1-1; 8 nucleotides agree with TRBD1. The CDR3 length is 12 residues. Germline-derived CDR1 and CDR2 are SQVTM and ANQGSEA. V lost 7 bases, J lost 5 bases, and 6 bases stayed unmatched. CDR3 region: CSAWTGLTEAFF. The CDR3 DNA sequence: TGCAGCGCTTGGACAGGGCTGACTGAAGCTTTCTTT.

V is TRBV7-8 and J is TRBJ1-4; TRBD1 is a possible D gene (5 bases). The germline V gene has CDR1 SGHVS and CDR2 FQNEAQ. This CDR3 has 14 amino acids. Trimming removed 5 bases from V and 3 bases from J, with 10 bases in between. The CDR3 protein is CASSLKGSNEKLFF. CDR3 coding DNA: TGTGCCAGCAGCCTAAAGGGGTCTAATGAAAAACTGTTTTTT.

This chain connects TRBV29-1 to TRBJ1-2, with D uncertain. Germline CDR1 SQVTM, CDR2 ANQGSEA. Trimming shortened V by 7 bases and J by 6 bases, and 12 bases separated the two germline ends. The CDR3 contains 11 residues. DNA of the CDR3: TGCAGCGCCCCGGACCCAAATGGCTACACCTTC. Translating it yields CSAPDPNGYTF.

The chain employs TRBV5-1 and TRBJ1-1; 9 nucleotides line up with TRBD1. With V trimmed by 5 bases and J by 3 bases, 8 bases remained unmatched. There are 15 residues in the CDR3. Looked up from germline, CDR1 is SGHRS and CDR2 is YFSETQ. Here the CDR3 DNA reads TGCGCCAGCAGGGGAAGACAGGGGGTGGACACTGAAGCTTTCTTT. Translated: CASRGRQGVDTEAFF.